Below are 27 T cell receptor beta chains sequenced from a single sample in a study of shared clonotypes between healthy human individuals. TCRdb keeps only in-frame clones here, not all; method: immunoSEQ multiplex PCR. The sample has about 2.4 million clones, about 92% seen once. The sample comprised naive CD4+ T cells sorted from blood. This sample's subset: CD45RA+ positively selected. The receptors were gathered from a young man in good health.

The chain employs TRBV7-3 and TRBJ2-5; no firm D call. Between the trimmed V and J ends, which lost 5 bases and 2 bases, there was a span of 12 bases. The CDR3 totals 14 residues. Germline CDR1 is SGHTA and CDR2 is FQGTGA. The CDR3 DNA reads TGTGCCAGCAGCAGAGGACGCCGACAAGAGACCCAGTACTTC. Its translation is CASSRGRRQETQYF.

The J gene is TRBJ1-3, the V gene TRBV7-2; no reliable D call. Germline V gene sequence: CDR1 SGHTA, CDR2 FQGNSA. The ends were cut back, 2 bases at V and 2 bases at J, with 13 bases in the middle. This CDR3 has 16 amino acids. In DNA form, the CDR3 reads TGTGCCAGCAGCTTAATGGGAGGGTCGACTGGAAACACCATATATTTT. This translates into CASSLMGGSTGNTIYF.

This clone was recorded only once. The chain has TRBV5-4 and TRBJ2-7, with a weak D call TRBD2 (5 bases). This CDR3 spans 13 amino acids. Trimming removed 1 base from V and 7 bases from J, with 12 bases in between. Germline V lookup: CDR1 SGHNT, CDR2 YYREEE (reference sequence). This CDR3 is CASSLPGKWEQYF. The CDR3 DNA reads as TGTGCCAGCAGCTTGCCCGGGAAGTGGGAGCAGTACTTC.

This clone was seen once. This sequence joins TRBV19 and TRBJ2-2; D possibly corresponds to TRBD1 (6 bases). The CDR3 sequence is 17 residues long. Germline CDR1 is LNHDA and CDR2 is SQIVND (reference sequence). Trimming removed 1 base at V and 0 bases at J, with 12 bases between. As DNA, the CDR3 is TGTGCCAGTAGTATAGGGGCGAGGGGGACGAACACCGGGGAGCTGTTTTTT. Translated: CASSIGARGTNTGELFF.

On this clone itself: The sample has other DNA sequences that encode this CDR3 too. This chain links TRBV5-1 with TRBJ2-7, with 8 bases aligning to TRBD2. The CDR3 runs to 15 residues. V lost 0 bases to trimming and J lost 3 bases; unmatched junction nucleotides: 5. Looked up from germline, CDR1 is SGHRS and CDR2 is YFSETQ. CDR3 residues: CASSLGGTSNYEQYF. Written as DNA, the CDR3 is TGCGCCAGCAGCTTGGGAGGGACTAGTAACTACGAGCAGTACTTC.

This sequence joins TRBV6-4 and TRBJ2-3, with 9 bases that match TRBD2. The CDR3 runs to 16 residues. V trimming: 5 bases; J trimming: 3 bases; junction bases outside the gene matches: 9. Germline lookup yields CDR1 MRHNA and CDR2 SNTAGT. Here the CDR3 reads CASSPSAGGSTDTQYF. The CDR3 region has the DNA TGTGCCAGCAGTCCCTCCGCGGGGGGGTCGACAGATACGCAGTATTTT.

The chain couples TRBV18 to TRBJ2-3; D tentatively reads TRBD1 or TRBD2 (5 bases each). This CDR3 has 14 amino acids. Germline V gene data show CDR1 as KGHSH and CDR2 as LQKENI. Between the trimmed V and J ends, which lost 4 bases and 5 bases, there was a span of 13 bases. The CDR3 protein is CASSRDGEVDTQYF. CDR3 coding DNA: TGTGCCAGCTCACGGGACGGAGAGGTAGATACGCAGTATTTT.

The V call is TRBV4-1, the J call TRBJ2-3, with 7 bases lining up with TRBD1. The CDR3 is 16 residues long. Germline CDR1 MGHRA, CDR2 YSYEKL. V lost 1 base and J lost 2; bases outside the gene matches: 6. The CDR3 region has the DNA TGCGCCAGCAGCCAAGGATCGACAGGGTCCACAGATACGCAGTATTTT. Its protein is CASSQGSTGSTDTQYF.

The chain joins TRBV7-3 to TRBJ2-7, with D maybe TRBD1 (6 bases). The CDR3 runs 13 residues. CDR1 and CDR2 (germline): SGHTA, FQGTGA. Trimming stripped 6 bases from V and 3 bases from J, with 12 bases between. The CDR3 protein is CASRGTRSYEQYF. The CDR3 DNA reads as TGTGCCAGCAGGGGGACACGGAGCTACGAGCAGTACTTC.

The chain is built from TRBV28 and TRBJ1-5, with 7 bases matching TRBD1. V lost 5 bases to trimming and J lost 7 bases; unmatched junction nucleotides: 8. Germline-derived CDR1 and CDR2 are MDHEN and SYDVKM. CDR3 size: 14 residues. The CDR3: CASSTRTGLQPQHF. CDR3 in DNA: TGTGCCAGCAGTACTCGGACAGGATTACAGCCCCAGCATTTT.

Details on this clone: An end of the junction differs from the germline gene, which may be a read error. The chain's CDR3 is CASSSEGGVTGELFF. For the CDR3, the DNA is TGTGCTAGCAGCTCGGAGGGAGGCGTAACCGGGGAGCTGTTTTTT. The chain employs TRBV7-7 and TRBJ2-2, with a possible D match to TRBD2 (6 bases). The germline V gene has CDR1 SSHAT and CDR2 FNYEAQ (reference sequence). CDR3 size: 15 residues.

Points on this clone: The germline gene is not matched at one end of the junction; a read error may be the cause. The V and J genes are TRBV27 and TRBJ2-1; TRBD1 matches at 11 bases. The germline gives CDR1 MNHEY, CDR2 SMNVEV (reference sequence). The CDR3 is made up of 15 amino acids. The CDR3 DNA reads TGTGCCACCAGTAGAGGACAGGGGGCAGACAATGAGCAGTTCTTC. Amino acid sequence: CATSRGQGADNEQFF.

The chain employs TRBV6-1 and TRBJ2-2, with unresolved D. Germline assignment: CDR1 MNHNS and CDR2 SASEGT. The length of the CDR3 is 14 residues. The V end was cut by 1 base, the J end by 0 bases, with 3 bases between. The CDR3 spells CASSEGANTGELFF. Written as DNA, the CDR3 is TGTGCCAGCAGTGAAGGGGCGAACACCGGGGAGCTGTTTTTT.

A note on this clone: Other DNA sequences within the sample encode an identical CDR3. This chain links TRBV27 with TRBJ2-7; 8 nucleotides agree with TRBD1. V lost 2 bases to trimming and J lost 1 base; unmatched junction nucleotides: 4. The V gene's germline CDR1 is MNHEY and CDR2 SMNVEV (reference sequence). The CDR3 is 15 amino acids. The chain's CDR3 is CASSLGQGRSYEQYF. The CDR3 DNA is TGTGCCAGCAGTTTAGGACAGGGAAGGTCCTACGAGCAGTACTTC.

This chain uses TRBV5-1 with TRBJ1-1; tentative D call: TRBD1 (6 bases). The CDR3 spans 13 residues. Germline CDR1 SGHRS, CDR2 YFSETQ. V lost 4 bases and J lost 4, with 11 bases in between. CDR3: CASSTAGATEAFF. As DNA, the CDR3 is TGCGCCAGCAGCACTGCAGGGGCCACTGAAGCTTTCTTT.

This clone has more than one count but fewer than ten. The J gene is TRBJ1-4, the V gene TRBV28; no definite D call. Germline lookup yields CDR1 MDHEN and CDR2 SYDVKM. The CDR3 contains 15 residues. The V gene lost 5 bases and the J gene lost 0 bases, with 10 bases spanning the gap. The chain's CDR3 is CASSTRRATNEKLFF. The CDR3, as DNA: TGTGCCAGCAGTACTCGACGGGCAACTAATGAAAAACTGTTTTTT.

The genes are TRBV7-2 and TRBJ2-5; 7 bases are shared with TRBD2. The CDR3 has 16 residues. The J segment lost 2 bases and the V segment lost 7 bases, leaving 13 bases of the junction unmatched. Per the germline V gene, CDR1 is SGHTA and CDR2 is FQGNSA. The CDR3 DNA sequence: TGTGCCAGCACCCCTCGGGGGGTATGGGGACAAGAGACCCAGTACTTC. Amino acid sequence: CASTPRGVWGQETQYF.

To note about this clone: Other DNA sequences in the sample encode the same CDR3. V gene TRBV9 combines with J gene TRBJ2-5; D may be TRBD1 or TRBD2 (5 bases each). The length of the CDR3 is 14 residues. Germline values: CDR1 SGDLS, CDR2 YYNGEE. Trimming left V 0 bases short and J 3 bases short, with 9 bases between. CDR3 sequence (DNA): TGTGCCAGCAGCGTAGGTGGGGGAGAAGAGACCCAGTACTTC. Residues: CASSVGGGEETQYF.

This clone appeared once. The genes are TRBV7-9 and TRBJ1-3; D gene uncertain. Trimming pared 7 bases from V and 0 bases from J, leaving 4 bases between. The CDR3 has 12 amino acids. CDR1 and CDR2 from the germline V gene are SEHNR and FQNEAQ (reference sequence). CDR3 nucleotide sequence: TGTGCCAGCACCAACTCTGGAAACACCATATATTTT. Translated, it gives CASTNSGNTIYF. Using reference TRBV7-9 and TRBJ1-3 for the parts outside the CDR3, the full variable domain is DTGVSQNPRHKITKRGQNVTFRCDPISEHNRLYWYRQTLGQGPEFLTYFQNEAQLEKSRLLSDRFSAERPKGSFSTLEIQRTEQGDSAMYLCASTNSGNTIYFGEGSWLTVV.

J is TRBJ2-5 and V is TRBV10-3; 10 bases align to TRBD2. V lost 6 bases, J lost 4 bases, and 5 bases stayed unmatched. CDR1 and CDR2 (germline): ENHRY, SYGVKD. This CDR3 spans 14 amino acids. The chain's CDR3 is CAISWTSGRETQYF. CDR3 nucleotides: TGTGCCATCAGCTGGACTAGCGGTAGAGAGACCCAGTACTTC.

Concerning this clone: An end of the junction differs from the germline gene, which may be a read error. The genes are TRBV6-5 and TRBJ2-7; 8 bases map to TRBD1. The CDR3 totals 14 residues. Germline loops: CDR1 MNHEY, CDR2 SVGAGI. In nucleotides, the CDR3 is TGTGCCATCAGTGAAGGACAGGGATCCTACGAGCAGTACTTC. As protein: CAISEGQGSYEQYF.

The chain couples TRBV5-8 to TRBJ2-7; D not resolved. V shed 2 bases and J shed 2 bases, with 5 bases lying between them. The CDR3 consists of 12 residues. Looked up from germline, CDR1 is SGHTS and CDR2 is YDEGEE. This CDR3 reads CASSFSTYEQYF. DNA for the CDR3: TGTGCCAGCAGCTTTTCGACCTACGAGCAGTACTTC.

This chain uses TRBV6-5 with TRBJ1-3; D gene uncertain. This CDR3 is built from 13 residues. Looked up from germline, CDR1 is MNHEY and CDR2 is SVGAGI. The ends were cut back, 5 bases at V and 6 bases at J, with 11 bases in the middle. CDR3 sequence (DNA): TGTGCCAGCAGTGCCCCGAGCACAAACACCATATATTTT. The encoded protein is CASSAPSTNTIYF.

The chain joins TRBV6-5 to TRBJ1-2; D might be TRBD1 (6 bases). The V end lost 2 bases, the J end lost 4 bases, and 17 bases lay between the germline ends. The CDR3 length is 16 residues. Germline CDR1 MNHEY, CDR2 SVGAGI. The CDR3 DNA sequence: TGTGCCAGCAGTTACGCCCGGGGGGCGTCCGGCTATGGCTACACCTTC. It is translated as CASSYARGASGYGYTF.

This chain joins TRBV19 and TRBJ1-5; the match to TRBD1 covers 9 bases. Germline CDR1 is LNHDA and CDR2 is SQIVND (reference sequence). V trimming: 7 bases; J trimming: 3 bases; junction bases outside the gene matches: 4. The CDR3 has 14 residues. DNA for the CDR3: TGTGCCAGTACACAGGGGGCGGACAATCAGCCCCAGCATTTT. Translation: CASTQGADNQPQHF.

This clone was observed a few times. Other nucleotide sequences in the sample specify the same CDR3. The chain has TRBV5-6 and TRBJ1-5; the D is unclear. Per the germline V gene, CDR1 is SGHDT and CDR2 is YYEEEE. CDR3 length equals 12 residues. The V gene lost 2 bases and the J gene lost 3 bases, with 3 bases spanning the gap. The CDR3 protein is CASSFANQPQHF. CDR3 nucleotide sequence: TGTGCCAGCAGCTTCGCCAATCAGCCCCAGCATTTT.

This chain links TRBV7-9 with TRBJ1-2; no clear D. The CDR3 has 18 amino acids. Germline-derived CDR1 and CDR2 are SEHNR and FQNEAQ (reference sequence). Trimming shortened V by 2 bases and J by 4 bases, and 23 bases separated the two germline ends. The CDR3 DNA sequence: TGTGCCAGCAGCTTATTCCCCAATCTACGATCGGGCCTCTATGGCTACACCTTC. Protein product: CASSLFPNLRSGLYGYTF.